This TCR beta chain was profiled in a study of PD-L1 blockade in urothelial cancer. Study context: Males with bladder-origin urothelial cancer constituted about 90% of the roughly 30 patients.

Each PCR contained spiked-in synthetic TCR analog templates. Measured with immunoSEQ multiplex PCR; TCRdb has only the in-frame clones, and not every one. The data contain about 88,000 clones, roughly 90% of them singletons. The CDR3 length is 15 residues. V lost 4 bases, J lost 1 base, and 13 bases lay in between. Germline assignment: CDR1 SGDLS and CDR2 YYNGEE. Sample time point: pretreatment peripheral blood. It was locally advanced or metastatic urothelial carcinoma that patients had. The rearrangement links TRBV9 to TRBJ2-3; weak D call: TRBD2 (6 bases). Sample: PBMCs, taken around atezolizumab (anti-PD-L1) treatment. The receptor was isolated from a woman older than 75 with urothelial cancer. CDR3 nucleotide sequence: TGTGCCAGCAGCCTTGCCGGGACTGGCACAGATACGCAGTATTTT. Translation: CASSLAGTGTDTQYF.